The T cell receptor beta chain described here comes from a study of human thymus T cells. The study's findings and limits: Repertoires sampled from thymus and blood appeared biased in V and J gene usage. Related reports documented highly overlapping thymic repertoires among unrelated individuals.

Sequenced by immunoSEQ multiplex PCR; TCRdb stores in-frame clones only, minus some. The sample records about 120,000 clones, 90% to 95% being singletons. Germline CDR1 is KGHSH and CDR2 is LQKENI. The CDR3 has 12 residues. The V end was cut by 5 bases, the J end by 4 bases, with 5 bases between. Of note for this clone: What it recognizes is unknown.

Thymus specimens were resections from corrective heart surgery. Serving as donors were healthy Finnish infants, each of whom was having open corrective surgery for congenital heart defects. The specimen sequenced was thymus tissue. V usage is TRBV18 and J usage is TRBJ2-2; D ambiguous. The TCR originated in a boy under three years old with a congenital heart defect but otherwise immunologically healthy. CDR3 nucleotide sequence: TGTGCCAGCTCAGGTCCCACCGGGGAGCTGTTTTTT. As protein: CASSGPTGELFF.